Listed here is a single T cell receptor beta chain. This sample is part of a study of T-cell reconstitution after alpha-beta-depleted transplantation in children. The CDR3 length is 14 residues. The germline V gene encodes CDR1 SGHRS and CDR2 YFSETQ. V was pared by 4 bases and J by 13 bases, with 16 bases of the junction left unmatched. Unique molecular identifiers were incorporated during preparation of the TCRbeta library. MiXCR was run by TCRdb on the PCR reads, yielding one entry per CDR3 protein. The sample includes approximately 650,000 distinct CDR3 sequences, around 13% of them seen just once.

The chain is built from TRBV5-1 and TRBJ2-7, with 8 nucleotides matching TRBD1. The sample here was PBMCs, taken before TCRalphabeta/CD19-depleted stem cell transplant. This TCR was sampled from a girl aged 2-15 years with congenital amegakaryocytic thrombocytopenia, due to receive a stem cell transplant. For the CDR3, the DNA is TGCGCCAGCAGCCTAAGACAGGGGTCGGTTGGGCATTACTTC. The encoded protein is CASSLRQGSVGHYF.